This T cell receptor beta chain was sequenced for a study of Tregs in tolerant kidney transplant recipients. Study-level findings and limits: Findings come from small patient numbers and require larger validation. Activated donor B cell expansion appeared to reveal the most relevant donor-specific TCRbeta repertoire. No direct test of biological reproducibility was done here.

V lost 0 bases to trimming and J lost 2 bases, with 9 bases between them. Germline V gene lookup returns CDR1 SGHNT and CDR2 YYREEE (reference sequence). CDR3 length: 16 amino acids. Remarks on this clone: Its antigen remains unidentified. The identical CDR3 is also encoded by other nucleotide sequences in the sample.

Libraries were prepared by immunoSEQ multiplex PCR; TCRdb keeps only in-frame clonotypes and omits some of them. This sample has some 66,000 clones, with 80% to 95% found just once. The specimen comprised CD8+ T cells from blood, sampled before the transplant. The chain is built from TRBV5-4 and TRBJ1-6, with no clear D. The clonotype originates from a human donor who received a combined kidney and bone marrow transplant. The DNA for the CDR3 is TGTGCCAGCAGCTTGGGTACAGAGACCTATAATTCACCCCTCCACTTT. This encodes CASSLGTETYNSPLHF.